The 9 T cell receptor beta chains reported below all come from one sample, sequenced in a study of blood T cell repertoires in COVID-19. Using immunoSEQ multiplex PCR, the repertoire was profiled, and TCRdb retains in-frame clones only, with some absent. Seen here are tens of thousands of clones, approximately 87% observed once, and the top ten hold under 1.2%. The sample comprised peripheral blood. These TCRs come from a human donor in a cohort sampled during active COVID-19.

V is TRBV4-2 and J is TRBJ1-5; D gene unclear. CDR1 and CDR2 from the germline V gene are LGHNA and YNFKEQ. This CDR3 contains 18 residues. Trimming took 0 bases from V and 0 from J, leaving 15 bases between them. CDR3: CASSQDFKPDYSNQPQHF. The CDR3 DNA sequence: TGTGCCAGCAGCCAAGATTTCAAGCCAGACTATAGCAATCAGCCCCAGCATTTT.

This chain joins TRBV11-2 and TRBJ2-1; 9 bases are shared with TRBD2. The ends lost 5 bases at V and 4 bases at J; junction bases unmatched: 3. The CDR3 is made up of 14 amino acids. Per germline, CDR1 SGHAT and CDR2 FQNNGV. The CDR3 loop is CASSVAGEYNEQFF. The CDR3 bases are TGTGCCAGCAGCGTAGCGGGAGAATACAATGAGCAGTTCTTC.

The J gene is TRBJ1-1, the V gene TRBV19; TRBD1 agrees at 10 bases. CDR1 is LNHDA, CDR2 SQIVND, per germline (reference sequence). V shed 7 bases and J 6 bases; nucleotides not matched to a gene: 8. The CDR3 consists of 14 residues. The CDR3 loop reads CASTPDRGISEAFF. CDR3 bases: TGTGCCAGTACTCCGGACAGGGGGATTTCTGAAGCTTTCTTT.

V usage is TRBV18 and J usage is TRBJ1-3; the match to TRBD1 covers 7 bases. CDR1 and CDR2 (germline): KGHSH, LQKENI. The CDR3 extends over 17 amino acids. The ends lost 3 bases at V and 4 bases at J; junction bases unmatched: 12. CDR3 sequence (DNA): TGTGCCAGCTCACCGACAGGGAGTATCGGAATGGGAAACACCATATATTTT. Protein: CASSPTGSIGMGNTIYF.

J is TRBJ1-2 and V is TRBV19; D remains ambiguous. V was clipped by 1 base and J by 6 bases, with 12 bases between them. The CDR3 extends over 14 amino acids. CDR1 and CDR2 from the germline V gene are LNHDA and SQIVND (reference sequence). CDR3 bases: TGTGCCAGTAGTATAGTCGAGAGTCCTCATGGCTACACCTTC. Protein sequence: CASSIVESPHGYTF.

The chain is built from TRBV25-1 and TRBJ2-1, with 10 bases lining up with TRBD2. CDR1 and CDR2 from the germline V gene are MGHDK and SYGVNS. The CDR3 runs 14 residues. V trimming: 8 bases; J trimming: 7 bases; junction bases outside the gene matches: 8. The CDR3 here is CASDSGRRGNEQFF. CDR3 bases: TGTGCCAGCGATAGCGGGAGGCGAGGGAATGAGCAGTTCTTC.

V is TRBV28 and J is TRBJ2-2; tentative D call: TRBD2 (5 bases). With 1 base removed from V and 4 bases from J, the gap between germline ends came to 13 bases. In germline, CDR1 is MDHEN, CDR2 SYDVKM. The length of the CDR3 is 16 residues. The CDR3 coding sequence is TGTGCCAGCAGTTTATCGTCTAGCACTTTCACCGGGGAGCTGTTTTTT. Its protein product is CASSLSSSTFTGELFF.

This chain links TRBV7-2 with TRBJ2-7; D might be TRBD2 (5 bases). Germline CDR1 SGHTA, CDR2 FQGNSA. The CDR3 consists of 13 residues. Trimming took off 6 bases at V and 6 bases at J, with 15 bases between the two ends. This CDR3 reads CASRSFTRGEQYF. For the CDR3, the DNA is TGTGCCAGCAGGAGCTTCACTAGAGGCGAGCAGTACTTC.

This sequence joins TRBV12-3 or TRBV12-4 and TRBJ1-1; D not certain. The CDR3 loop spans 13 amino acids. V was trimmed by 8 bases and J by 1 base, leaving 11 bases between them. CDR3 region: CASLRVRNTEAFF. In DNA form, the CDR3 reads TGTGCCAGCCTCCGGGTTAGGAACACTGAAGCTTTCTTT.